The 5 T cell receptor beta chains in this list originate from one sample, sequenced in a study of technical replicates of blood from a handful of donors. Assay used: immunoSEQ multiplex PCR; TCRdb lists only in-frame clones, some missing. The sample has 15,000 to 20,000 clones, 87% seen once. The sample consisted of PBMCs. The receptors shown here come from a human donor in good health.

The rearrangement uses TRBV10-1 and TRBJ1-5; TRBD1 is a possible D gene (5 bases). The V gene's germline CDR1 is WNHNN and CDR2 SYGVQD (reference sequence). V was trimmed by 3 bases and J by 9 bases, leaving 9 bases between them. The CDR3 is 12 residues long. The CDR3 here is CASSEPGGPQHF. The CDR3 region has the DNA TGCGCCAGCAGTGAACCGGGGGGGCCCCAGCATTTT.

This chain joins TRBV10-3 and TRBJ1-2; maybe TRBD1 (5 bases). The CDR3 spans 14 residues. Germline CDR1 ENHRY, CDR2 SYGVKD. The ends were cut back, 2 bases at V and 4 bases at J, with 11 bases in the middle. The CDR3 bases are TGTGCCATCAGTGAGCGGGGGATGGGCTATGGCTACACCTTC. It specifies CAISERGMGYGYTF.

The chain has TRBV4-2 and TRBJ2-3, with 7 bases lining up with TRBD2. The J segment lost 1 base and the V segment lost 2 bases, leaving 12 bases of the junction unmatched. Germline values: CDR1 LGHNA, CDR2 YNFKEQ. This CDR3 comprises 18 residues. The CDR3 loop is CASSQSYSWGRGTDTQYF. CDR3 DNA: TGTGCCAGCAGCCAATCCTACTCGTGGGGGAGGGGCACAGATACGCAGTATTTT.

The rearrangement joins TRBV6-1 to TRBJ2-7; 15 bases align to TRBD2. The CDR3 is 15 amino acids. J was trimmed by 5 bases and V by 8 bases; bases with no gene match: 7. Looked up from germline, CDR1 is MNHNS and CDR2 is SASEGT. The CDR3 sequence: CASLPGTSGRNEQYF. As DNA, the CDR3 is TGTGCCAGCTTACCCGGGACTAGCGGGAGGAACGAGCAGTACTTC.

V is TRBV27 and J is TRBJ1-2, with D possibly being TRBD1 (6 bases). Trimming took 3 bases from V and 5 from J, leaving 13 bases between them. This CDR3 is built from 14 residues. Germline V gene lookup returns CDR1 MNHEY and CDR2 SMNVEV (reference sequence). The CDR3 reads CASSLGGGRYGYTF. CDR3 nucleotides: TGTGCCAGCAGTTTGGGGGGGGGCCGTTATGGCTACACCTTC.